Following are 28 T cell receptor beta chains from one sample sequenced in a study of shared clonotypes between healthy human individuals (dated by TCRdb to 2019 to 2021). The method behind the library was the immunoSEQ multiplex PCR assay. As stored in TCRdb, this immuneACCESS dataset retains in-frame rearrangements with V and J assigned. A fraction of the clones does not appear; measured against another copy, unresolved V genes explain less than half of the discrepancy, and the remainder lacks a known reason. The sample table shows about 820,000 clones, and over 90% are seen once. The ten most abundant clones make up more than 20% of the sample. For the CD8 naive samples, CD45RO-negative cells were positively selected for CCR7, yielding a CD45RA+CCR7+ population from which TemRA cells were excluded. The sequenced sample was naive CD8+ T cells sorted from blood. What the cell subset or site label conveys for this sample: CD45RA+CCR7+. These receptors were obtained from a man under 40 in good health.

The rearrangement joins TRBV7-9 to TRBJ2-7; TRBD1 matches at 7 bases. The V segment lost 5 bases and the J segment 5 bases; nucleotides outside the gene matches: 9. The CDR3 is 14 amino acids. Germline V gives CDR1 SEHNR, CDR2 FQNEAQ (reference sequence). The DNA of the CDR3 is TGTGCCAGCAGCAAAGGAATACAGGGGCACGAGCAGTACTTC. Amino acids: CASSKGIQGHEQYF.

This clone was observed a single time. The chain joins TRBV6-5 to TRBJ2-5; D possibly corresponds to TRBD2 (6 bases). Looked up from germline, CDR1 is MNHEY and CDR2 is SVGAGI. The CDR3 has 14 residues. Trimming took 5 bases from V and 5 from J, leaving 15 bases between them. The CDR3 sequence is CASSPSRDRETQYF. CDR3 nucleotides: TGTGCCAGCAGTCCCTCGCGGGATAGGGAGACCCAGTACTTC.

J is TRBJ2-3 and V is TRBV18, with 9 bases fitting TRBD2. Trimming cost V 2 bases and J 1 base; bases outside gene matches: 4. The CDR3 totals 16 residues. The germline gives CDR1 KGHSH, CDR2 LQKENI. The CDR3 nucleotides are TGTGCCAGCTCACCAATGGCTAGCGGGGGCACAGATACGCAGTATTTT. It translates to CASSPMASGGTDTQYF. Full variable domain (rest looked up from reference TRBV18 and TRBJ2-3): NAGVMQNPRHLVRRRGQEARLRCSPMKGHSHVYWYRQLPEEGLKFMVYLQKENIIDESGMPKERFSAEFPKEGPSILRIQQVVRGDSAAYFCASSPMASGGTDTQYFGPGTRLTVL.

The rearrangement joins TRBV6-6 to TRBJ2-3, with a tentative D call TRBD1 (6 bases). The CDR3 runs to 13 residues. Germline V gene lookup returns CDR1 MNHNY and CDR2 SVGAGI (reference sequence). Deletions cut 7 bases from V and 2 bases from J, with 10 bases between. The CDR3 is CASKGETTDTQYF. CDR3 DNA: TGTGCCAGCAAGGGGGAAACCACAGATACGCAGTATTTT.

The gene calls are TRBV5-1 and TRBJ1-2; D possibly corresponds to TRBD1 (6 bases). Trimming cost V 0 bases and J 4 bases, with 13 bases left between them. Germline V gives CDR1 SGHRS, CDR2 YFSETQ. The CDR3 consists of 15 residues. This CDR3 is CASSLASGGAYGYTF. The CDR3 bases are TGCGCCAGCAGCTTGGCCTCTGGGGGGGCCTATGGCTACACCTTC.

This chain joins TRBV4-1 and TRBJ2-1; D gene ambiguous. Germline V gene sequence: CDR1 MGHRA, CDR2 YSYEKL. CDR3 size: 13 residues. The V gene lost 4 bases and the J gene lost 5 bases, with 9 bases spanning the gap. CDR3 coding DNA: TGCGCCAGCAGCCCTCGCGGAGACAATGAGCAGTTCTTC. It is translated as CASSPRGDNEQFF.

The genes are TRBV5-6 and TRBJ2-1; D uncertain. The CDR3 has 11 residues. V dropped 5 bases and J dropped 6 bases, with 6 bases sitting between them. Germline values: CDR1 SGHDT, CDR2 YYEEEE. Here the CDR3 DNA reads TGTGCCAGCAGTACCGCCAATGAGCAGTTCTTC. Its protein is CASSTANEQFF.

CDR3 coding DNA: TGTGCCAGCAGTTCTCAGCGGGAGGGCACAGATACGCAGTATTTT. Amino acids: CASSSQREGTDTQYF. The chain carries TRBV28 and TRBJ2-3; 9 bases line up with TRBD2. V lost 4 bases and J lost 1; bases outside the gene matches: 3. Germline lookup yields CDR1 MDHEN and CDR2 SYDVKM. This CDR3 is 15 amino acids long.

The chain combines TRBV30 with TRBJ2-7, with TRBD1 matching over 7 bases. The CDR3 sequence is 12 residues long. Trimming removed 8 bases from V and 3 bases from J; junction bases left unmatched: 7. CDR1 is GTSNPN, CDR2 SVGIG, per germline (reference sequence). The CDR3 protein is CAGTGAGYEQYF. The DNA of the CDR3 is TGTGCCGGAACAGGGGCTGGCTACGAGCAGTACTTC.

The sample holds a few counts of this clone. The chain recombines TRBV28 with TRBJ2-7; D ambiguous. The CDR3 has 12 amino acids. V was trimmed by 6 bases and J by 2 bases, leaving 8 bases between them. Germline V lookup: CDR1 MDHEN, CDR2 SYDVKM. The CDR3 sequence is CASRAATYEQYF. The CDR3, as DNA: TGTGCCAGCAGGGCGGCGACCTACGAGCAGTACTTC.

V is TRBV4-2 and J is TRBJ1-5; D is unclear. Trimming removed 0 bases from V and 3 bases from J, with 9 bases in between. CDR1 LGHNA and CDR2 YNFKEQ come from the germline V gene. The CDR3 runs to 15 residues. CDR3 in DNA: TGTGCCAGCAGCCAAGATGAGGGCTTCAATCAGCCCCAGCATTTT. Protein product: CASSQDEGFNQPQHF.

This clone showed up just once. The chain recombines TRBV30 with TRBJ2-3; no firm D call. The CDR3 covers 12 residues. In germline, CDR1 is GTSNPN, CDR2 SVGIG (reference sequence). Deletions cut 5 bases from V and 0 bases from J, with 6 bases between. The CDR3, as DNA: TGTGCCTGGGGTATCAGCACAGATACGCAGTATTTT. Its protein product is CAWGISTDTQYF.

This clone occurred a few times. The chain employs TRBV21-1 and TRBJ2-1; the D call of TRBD2 is as the table states it, not checked on the DNA. TRBV21-1 is classified as a pseudogene. CDR3 length: 19 amino acids. The CDR3 DNA reads as TGTGCCAGCAGCAAATTGGCGTGCGGGAGGGCCCCGTCCTACAATGAGCAGTTCTTC. Its translation: CASSKLACGRAPSYNEQFF.

The V and J genes are TRBV15 and TRBJ2-1; D unclear. With 2 bases removed from V and 0 bases from J, the gap between germline ends came to 11 bases. Germline V gives CDR1 LNHNV, CDR2 YYDKDF (reference sequence). This CDR3 has 16 amino acids. CDR3 nucleotide sequence: TGTGCCACCAGCAGAATGGACGGCAGCTCCTACAATGAGCAGTTCTTC. It yields the protein CATSRMDGSSYNEQFF.

The chain combines TRBV29-1 with TRBJ2-1; 8 positions match TRBD1. Germline CDR1 and CDR2: SQVTM and ANQGSEA. V shed 3 bases, J shed 8 bases, and the junction held 9 bases outside the gene matches. The CDR3 consists of 14 residues. The CDR3 loop reads CSVEWAGGGDEQFF. In DNA, the CDR3 is TGCAGCGTTGAGTGGGCAGGGGGCGGGGATGAGCAGTTCTTC.

The chain carries TRBV5-4 and TRBJ2-7; 7 bases align to TRBD1. J gave up 4 bases and V 3 bases, and 13 bases lay outside the gene matches. The CDR3 is 16 amino acids. Germline CDR1 and CDR2: SGHNT and YYREEE (reference sequence). The CDR3 nucleotides read TGTGCCAGCAGCTCCTCCCCGGACAGGATATCTTACGAGCAGTACTTC. Its protein is CASSSSPDRISYEQYF.

The chain uses TRBV9 and TRBJ2-5, with 12 bases lining up with TRBD2. V trimming: 3 bases; J trimming: 5 bases; junction bases outside the gene matches: 5. CDR1 SGDLS and CDR2 YYNGEE come from the germline V gene. This CDR3 region has 15 residues. The CDR3 DNA reads as TGTGCCAGCAGCGCGACTAGCGGGAGTTTGGAGACCCAGTACTTC. Translated: CASSATSGSLETQYF.

This sequence joins TRBV5-1 and TRBJ2-7; no firm D call. V gave up 0 bases and J gave up 0 bases, with 10 bases separating them. Germline-derived CDR1 and CDR2 are SGHRS and YFSETQ. The CDR3 is 15 amino acids. The CDR3 region has the DNA TGCGCCAGCAGCTTGGCCTTTGCGGTCTCCTACGAGCAGTACTTC. Translation: CASSLAFAVSYEQYF.

V usage is TRBV28 and J usage is TRBJ2-7; maybe TRBD1 (6 bases). This CDR3 spans 13 amino acids. Germline CDR1 and CDR2: MDHEN and SYDVKM. Trimming pared 8 bases from V and 2 bases from J, leaving 13 bases between. DNA for the CDR3: TGTGCCAGCCAAACAGGGATCACCTACGAGCAGTACTTC. Its protein product is CASQTGITYEQYF.

This chain links TRBV9 with TRBJ2-1, with D perhaps matching TRBD1 (5 bases). Germline CDR1 and CDR2: SGDLS and YYNGEE. Trimming pared 4 bases from V and 8 bases from J, leaving 19 bases between. The CDR3 covers 15 residues. The CDR3 nucleotides are TGTGCCAGCAGCCCCCTATCGGCAGGGATACATGAGCAGTTCTTC. This gives the protein CASSPLSAGIHEQFF.

This chain joins TRBV7-9 and TRBJ1-2, with D perhaps matching TRBD1 (6 bases). Germline values: CDR1 SEHNR, CDR2 FQNEAQ (reference sequence). This CDR3 spans 13 amino acids. Between the trimmed V and J ends, which lost 8 bases and 8 bases, there was a span of 18 bases. CDR3 loop: CASGGGGPDGYTF. Here the CDR3 DNA reads TGTGCCAGCGGAGGCGGGGGGCCGGACGGCTACACCTTC.

The rearrangement uses TRBV7-6 and TRBJ2-1; 8 nucleotides line up with TRBD2. The J segment lost 0 bases and the V segment lost 1 base, leaving 11 bases of the junction unmatched. Germline V gene lookup returns CDR1 SGHVS and CDR2 FNYEAQ. The CDR3 extends over 19 amino acids. The CDR3: CASSLGGGSGNPSYNEQFF. The CDR3 nucleotides read TGTGCCAGCAGCTTAGGCGGGGGTAGCGGGAACCCCTCCTACAATGAGCAGTTCTTC.

The sample holds one count of this clone. The J gene is TRBJ2-7, the V gene TRBV4-1, with a possible D match to TRBD2 (6 bases). The CDR3 sequence is 16 residues long. V was cut by 4 bases and J by 1 base, with 17 bases left in between. The germline gives CDR1 MGHRA, CDR2 YSYEKL. CDR3 loop: CASSPVWVAVSYEQYF. The CDR3 nucleotides are TGCGCCAGCAGCCCAGTTTGGGTAGCGGTATCCTACGAGCAGTACTTC.

The chain carries TRBV18 and TRBJ1-2; possibly TRBD1 for D (5 bases). This CDR3 comprises 18 residues. Germline CDR1 KGHSH, CDR2 LQKENI. V lost 2 bases, J lost 2 bases, and 21 bases lay in between. DNA for the CDR3: TGTGCCAGCTCACCAGCCTTTTCGGACGGGGGGAGAAACTATGGCTACACCTTC. Translated, it gives CASSPAFSDGGRNYGYTF. Based on the CDR3 plus reference TRBV18 and TRBJ1-2, the full variable domain is NAGVMQNPRHLVRRRGQEARLRCSPMKGHSHVYWYRQLPEEGLKFMVYLQKENIIDESGMPKERFSAEFPKEGPSILRIQQVVRGDSAAYFCASSPAFSDGGRNYGYTFGSGTRLTVV.

The chain joins TRBV28 to TRBJ2-2; D gene ambiguous. Germline CDR1 reads MDHEN; CDR2 reads SYDVKM. The V gene lost 2 bases and the J gene lost 2 bases, with 6 bases spanning the gap. This CDR3 is built from 14 residues. The CDR3 sequence: CASSLPENTGELFF. Written as DNA, the CDR3 is TGTGCCAGCAGTTTACCGGAAAACACCGGGGAGCTGTTTTTT.

The chain links TRBV27 to TRBJ2-1; maybe TRBD1 (6 bases). Germline values: CDR1 MNHEY, CDR2 SMNVEV (reference sequence). The CDR3 totals 12 residues. Trimming left V 8 bases short and J 2 bases short, with 7 bases between. CDR3 sequence reads: CASGGPYNEQFF. The CDR3 DNA sequence: TGTGCCAGCGGGGGCCCCTACAATGAGCAGTTCTTC.

J is TRBJ2-2 and V is TRBV29-1; tentative D call: TRBD1 (5 bases). Germline V gene data show CDR1 as SQVTM and CDR2 as ANQGSEA. This CDR3 is 14 amino acids long. With 7 bases removed from V and 3 bases from J, the gap between germline ends came to 15 bases. For the CDR3, the DNA is TGCAGCGCTTTGACAGCAAAAGACACCGGGGAGCTGTTTTTT. The encoded protein is CSALTAKDTGELFF.

The chain joins TRBV19 to TRBJ1-2; D is possibly TRBD1 (5 bases). The CDR3 spans 13 residues. Germline V lookup: CDR1 LNHDA, CDR2 SQIVND (reference sequence). Trimming removed 8 bases from V and 0 bases from J, with 10 bases in between. CDR3 region: CASSPGANYGYTF. The CDR3 DNA is TGTGCCAGTTCCCCGGGGGCTAACTATGGCTACACCTTC.